This T cell receptor beta chain was obtained from a study of blood T cells in healthy people across ages. Sample-barcoded 5' priming and a J-beta primer mix drove a second PCR of roughly 6 to 12 cycles. TCRdb analysed the 5' RACE reads with MiXCR anew, one entry per CDR3 protein. Here the sample spans 700,000 or so distinct CDR3 sequences, less than 45% being singletons. The CDR3 is made up of 11 amino acids. Germline CDR1 DFQATT, CDR2 SNEGSKA (reference sequence). The germline V and J ends were trimmed by 3 bases and 6 bases, with 8 bases remaining between them. J is TRBJ1-2 and V is TRBV20-1; no clear D. Sequencing used blood. This clonotype was sampled from a man at least 80 years old in good health. For the CDR3, the DNA is TGCAGTGCTAGCATGGACGATGGCTACACCTTC. Its translation is CSASMDDGYTF.